Detailed here is one T cell receptor (beta chain). Antigen: not known. V lost 4 bases, J lost 8 bases, and 4 bases stayed unmatched. The CDR3 has 15 amino acids. Germline-derived CDR1 and CDR2 are MRHNA and SNTAGT. These data belong to a study of cytomegalovirus exposure and HLA in healthy donors. Study details: An analysis done earlier identified fewer than 140 million unique TCR beta sequences from around 180 million T cells. The early release's HLA-typed donors yielded 78 million or so unique TCRs. Study-level points and caveats: In a later analysis, common viral pathogens appeared linked to several of the most significant clusters.

PCR was performed using 60 Vbeta and 13 Jbeta primers. Data came from immunoSEQ multiplex PCR; TCRdb stores just in-frame clones and leaves some out. This table has about 160,000 clones, about 71% appearing once. J is TRBJ1-6 and V is TRBV6-4; 11 bases are a match to TRBD1. The TCR comes from a woman in her 30s in good health and CMV-seronegative. Specimen: PBMCs. The DNA for the CDR3 is TGTGCCAGCAGTGGGGGGACAGGGGGAGATTCACCCCTCCACTTT. This translates into CASSGGTGGDSPLHF.